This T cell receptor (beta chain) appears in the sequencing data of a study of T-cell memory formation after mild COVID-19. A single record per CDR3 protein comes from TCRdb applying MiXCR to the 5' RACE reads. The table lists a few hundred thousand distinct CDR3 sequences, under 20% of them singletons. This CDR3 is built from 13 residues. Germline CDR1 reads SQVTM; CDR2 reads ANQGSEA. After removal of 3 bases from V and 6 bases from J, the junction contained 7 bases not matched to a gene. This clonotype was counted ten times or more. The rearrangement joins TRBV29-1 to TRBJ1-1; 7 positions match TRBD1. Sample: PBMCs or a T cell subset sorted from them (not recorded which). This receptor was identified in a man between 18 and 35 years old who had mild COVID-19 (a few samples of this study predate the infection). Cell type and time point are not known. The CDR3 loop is CSVETGNSAEAFF. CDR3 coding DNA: TGCAGCGTTGAGACAGGGAATTCAGCTGAAGCTTTCTTT.